The 6 T cell receptor beta chains reported below all come from one sample, sequenced in a study of blood T cell repertoires in COVID-19. Produced via immunoSEQ multiplex PCR; TCRdb's table is partial and in-frame only. Of about 150,000 clones listed, about 88% are singletons. The sequenced material came from peripheral blood. Receptors were obtained from a woman aged 55-69 years with COVID-19, enrolled during active disease.

This clone came up once. The chain recombines TRBV5-1 with TRBJ2-1; possibly TRBD2 for D (5 bases). Germline-derived CDR1 and CDR2 are SGHRS and YFSETQ. This CDR3 has 15 residues. The V gene lost 4 bases and the J gene lost 1 base, with 12 bases spanning the gap. CDR3: CASSDASSSYNEQFF. Here the CDR3 DNA reads TGCGCCAGCAGCGACGCTAGCAGTTCCTACAATGAGCAGTTCTTC.

This chain connects TRBV19 to TRBJ1-6; D is possibly TRBD1 (5 bases). The CDR3 has 16 residues. Germline-derived CDR1 and CDR2 are LNHDA and SQIVND (reference sequence). Deletions cut 4 bases from V and 4 bases from J, with 14 bases between. CDR3 in DNA: TGTGCCAGTAGTAGTCGAGAAAGACAGTATAATTCACCCCTCCACTTT. Translating gives CASSSRERQYNSPLHF.

CDR3 sequence reads: CASSVDQGHGYTF. In DNA, the CDR3 is TGTGCCAGCAGCGTAGATCAGGGCCATGGCTACACCTTC. This chain uses TRBV9 with TRBJ1-2; D may be TRBD1 (5 bases). Germline assignment: CDR1 SGDLS and CDR2 YYNGEE. V was clipped by 0 bases and J by 6 bases, with 9 bases between them. The CDR3 totals 13 residues.

V is TRBV5-8 and J is TRBJ1-5; TRBD1 matches 7 bases. The CDR3 is made up of 16 amino acids. Germline assignment: CDR1 SGHTS and CDR2 YDEGEE. Trimming cost V 0 bases and J 0 bases; bases outside gene matches: 3. Here the CDR3 DNA reads TGTGCCAGCAGCTTGGCAGGGGGGTATAGCAATCAGCCCCAGCATTTT. This gives the protein CASSLAGGYSNQPQHF.

The chain joins TRBV24-1 to TRBJ2-1; D is ambiguous. The germline V gene encodes CDR1 KGHDR and CDR2 SFDVKD. The CDR3 is made up of 16 amino acids. Trimming took off 1 base at V and 0 bases at J, with 9 bases between the two ends. The CDR3 DNA is TGTGCCACCAGTGATTTAACGGGTGGCTCCTACAATGAGCAGTTCTTC. Translating it yields CATSDLTGGSYNEQFF.

The rearrangement uses TRBV9 and TRBJ1-2; 9 nucleotides match TRBD1. The CDR3 is 13 residues long. Trimming at V came to 5 bases and at J to 4 bases, leaving 3 bases not matched to a gene. The germline V gene has CDR1 SGDLS and CDR2 YYNGEE. CDR3 nucleotides: TGTGCCAGCAGGGGACAGGGATCCTATGGCTACACCTTC. It codes for CASRGQGSYGYTF.